A selection of T cell receptor beta chains follows, all from one sample in a study of spatial heterogeneity in lung cancer. MiXCR was run by TCRdb on the 5' RACE reads, yielding one entry per CDR3 protein. Among 30,000 to 40,000 distinct CDR3 sequences listed, approximately 5.6% were seen once. This sample comprised PBMCs, obtained at surgery. These TCRs come from a female donor with early-stage non-small cell lung cancer. Both conserved end residues are part of each CDR3. The D gene is left open where the match is weak. Size is stated for part of the rows, as once, few or many counts, or as a class when the clone is expanded.

CDR3 DNA | CDR3 protein | J gene | clone size | V gene | D gene
TGTGCCAGCCTCGGAGCCCCCGCCTACGAGCAGTACTTC | CASLGAPAYEQYF | TRBJ2-7 | many | TRBV27 | .
TGCAGCGGCTCTCAGGGATCCACAGATACGCAGTATTTT | CSGSQGSTDTQYF | TRBJ2-3 | many | TRBV29-1 | .
TGTGCCAGCAGTTCACAGGGAAGGGGGGAAAAACTGTTTTTT | CASSSQGRGEKLFF | TRBJ1-4 | many | TRBV27 | .
TGCAGTGCTATGAGACACAGGGGGCAAGAGACCCAGTACTTC | CSAMRHRGQETQYF | TRBJ2-5 | many | TRBV20-1 | TRBD1
TGCAGTGCTGGGGGACGGAACTATGGCTACACCTTC | CSAGGRNYGYTF | TRBJ1-2 | many | TRBV20-1 | .
TGTGCCAGCAGCTTAGTAGCAGCGGGGGGGCATATTCCAGATACGCAGTATTTT | CASSLVAAGGHIPDTQYF | TRBJ2-3 | many | TRBV7-6 | TRBD2
TGTGCCACCAGCCCGCGGGACAGGGAACTGGCTGAAGCTTTCTTT | CATSPRDRELAEAFF | TRBJ1-1 | . | TRBV15 | TRBD1
TGTGCCAGCAGTGGGGGCAGGGGAGCCCCAGATACGCAGTATTTT | CASSGGRGAPDTQYF | TRBJ2-3 | few | TRBV6-1 | .
TGTGCCATCAGTGGAGTCGGGGGGGACACAGATACGCAGTATTTT | CAISGVGGDTDTQYF | TRBJ2-3 | many | TRBV10-3 | TRBD2
TGTGCCAGCGAATACACCGGGGAGCTGTTTTTT | CASEYTGELFF | TRBJ2-2 | many | TRBV21-1 | .
TGCAGTGCTAGTTCTCCCCCGCATACGCAGTATTTT | CSASSPPHTQYF | TRBJ2-3 | few | TRBV20-1 | .
TGCAGCGTGACAGGGTCCTCCTACGAGCAGTACTTC | CSVTGSSYEQYF | TRBJ2-7 | many | TRBV29-1 | TRBD1
TGTGCCAGCAGCCAGCACTCGACAGGGGGCCGCGAAAGGTACGAGCAGTACTTC | CASSQHSTGGRERYEQYF | TRBJ2-7 | few | TRBV5-6 | TRBD1
TGTGCCAGCAGTTTGGAGGGTGGGGCCACTGAAGCTTTCTTT | CASSLEGGATEAFF | TRBJ1-1 | few | TRBV12-3/TRBV12-4 | .
TGTGCCAGCAGTCCCGGGCAGTTTTCGCAGCCCCAGCATTTT | CASSPGQFSQPQHF | TRBJ1-5 | few | TRBV27 | .
TGTGCCAGTAGTATAGGACAGGGATATGGAGACTATGGCTACACCTTC | CASSIGQGYGDYGYTF | TRBJ1-2 | many | TRBV19 | TRBD1
TGTGCCAGCAGTTTTTTTGCAGACCTCTATGGCTACACCTTC | CASSFFADLYGYTF | TRBJ1-2 | medium-sized | TRBV28 | .
TGTGCCAGCAGTTCCAAAGGGACAGGGAGTAGGAGCAATCAGCCCCAGCATTTT | CASSSKGTGSRSNQPQHF | TRBJ1-5 | many | TRBV28 | TRBD1
TGTGCCAGTAGTTTACCGGGACAGGGTTCCCACGATACGCAGTATTTT | CASSLPGQGSHDTQYF | TRBJ2-3 | few | TRBV19 | TRBD1
TGTGCCAGCGGGTTCTACGAGCAGTACTTC | CASGFYEQYF | TRBJ2-7 | few | TRBV2 | .
TGTGCCAGCAGCCTGCTATTAAGTAGGACAGGGGGCTACGAGCAGTACTTC | CASSLLLSRTGGYEQYF | TRBJ2-7 | few | TRBV6-2/TRBV6-3 | TRBD1
TGTGCCAGCAGCTTAGGAGGGAATAGCAATCAGCCCCAGCATTTT | CASSLGGNSNQPQHF | TRBJ1-5 | few | TRBV7-2 | .
TGTGCCAGCAGTTTGGGGGGGATAGGTTACCAAGAGACCCAGTACTTC | CASSLGGIGYQETQYF | TRBJ2-5 | many | TRBV28 | TRBD2
TGTGCCAGCAGCGTTAGTGGACAGGGAGGGTACGAGCAGTACTTC | CASSVSGQGGYEQYF | TRBJ2-7 | many | TRBV9 | .
TGTGCCAGCAGCTTAGCAAGCTTAAGCAATGAGCAGTTCTTC | CASSLASLSNEQFF | TRBJ2-1 | many | TRBV11-3 | .
TGTGCCAGTAGTCCTCGACAGGGAATGTCTGGAAACACCATATATTTT | CASSPRQGMSGNTIYF | TRBJ1-3 | few | TRBV19 | TRBD1
TGCAGCGTTCTGGGGGGCCCCTCCACTGAAGCTTTCTTT | CSVLGGPSTEAFF | TRBJ1-1 | medium-sized | TRBV29-1 | .
TGTGCCAGCAGCCAGCTCGGACGGAACACTGAAGCTTTCTTT | CASSQLGRNTEAFF | TRBJ1-1 | few | TRBV2 | .
TGTGCCAGCCAATCTTCGGACAGAATTAATTCACCCCTCCACTTT | CASQSSDRINSPLHF | TRBJ1-6 | many | TRBV25-1 | .
TGTGCCAGCACCGGTAAGGACAGGTTGAACACTGAAGCTTTCTTT | CASTGKDRLNTEAFF | TRBJ1-1 | many | TRBV25-1 | TRBD1
TGTGCCAGCAGTTTTTACACAGATACGCAGTATTTT | CASSFYTDTQYF | TRBJ2-3 | many | TRBV12-3/TRBV12-4 | .
TGTGCCAGCAGTCCCGGGACAGGGGTTAACACCGGGGAGCTGTTTTTT | CASSPGTGVNTGELFF | TRBJ2-2 | many | TRBV5-4 | TRBD1
TGTGCCAGCAGCTTATTGGGGTTTCATGAGCAGTTCTTC | CASSLLGFHEQFF | TRBJ2-1 | . | TRBV7-3 | .
TGTGCCAGCTCACCTTACGCGGGCAAGGTAACAGATACGCAGTATTTT | CASSPYAGKVTDTQYF | TRBJ2-3 | many | TRBV18 | .
TGTGCCAGCAGCTTAGATCACACCGGGGAGCTGTTTTTT | CASSLDHTGELFF | TRBJ2-2 | many | TRBV11-2 | .
TGTGCCAGCAGCCACGACAGCAACTATGGCTACACCTTC | CASSHDSNYGYTF | TRBJ1-2 | few | TRBV3-1 | .
TGTGCCAGCAGCTTTTTAGGCGGGGAGCTGTTTTTT | CASSFLGGELFF | TRBJ2-2 | many | TRBV7-8 | .